This entry concerns a single T cell receptor beta chain. The antigen remains unidentified. CDR1 and CDR2 (germline): LNHDA, SQIVND (reference sequence). CDR3 length equals 15 residues. The V and J ends lost 7 bases and 6 bases, in that order; junction bases with no gene match: 11. This sample is drawn from a study of shared clonotypes between healthy human individuals. Study findings and constraints: Larger richness was generally estimated for naive than memory subsets.

The assay was immunoSEQ multiplex PCR, and TCRdb's table has in-frame clones only and misses some. The sample holds almost 750,000 clones, over 60% seen once. Sequenced: memory CD4+ T cells sorted from blood. Specified subset: CD45RA-negative fraction. The gene calls are TRBV19 and TRBJ2-2, with 7 bases identical to TRBD2. This receptor was obtained from a woman aged 25 to 39 in good health. The CDR3 is CASTSGGSWSGELFF. The CDR3 DNA reads TGTGCCAGTACTTCCGGGGGGAGCTGGTCCGGGGAGCTGTTTTTT.